These 6 T cell receptor beta chains were sequenced from one sample in a study of shared clonotypes between healthy human individuals. Method: immunoSEQ multiplex PCR; TCRdb's copy keeps in-frame clones and lacks some. Of hundreds of thousands of clones in the sample, approximately 95% were seen once. Sample: naive CD4+ T cells sorted from blood. Subset described: CD45RA+ positively selected. These receptors were collected from a woman in her twenties or thirties in good health.

A word on this clone: Within the sample, other DNA sequences also encode this same CDR3. The chain couples TRBV7-9 to TRBJ2-7, with no clear D. CDR3 length equals 13 residues. Trimming shortened V by 1 base and J by 2 bases, and 6 bases separated the two germline ends. CDR1 SEHNR and CDR2 FQNEAQ come from the germline V gene (reference sequence). CDR3 residues: CASSLGSTYEQYF. CDR3 in DNA: TGTGCCAGCAGCTTAGGGAGTACCTACGAGCAGTACTTC. The whole variable domain, remainder taken from reference TRBV7-9 and TRBJ2-7, is DTGVSQNPRHKITKRGQNVTFRCDPISEHNRLYWYRQTLGQGPEFLTYFQNEAQLEKSRLLSDRFSAERPKGSFSTLEIQRTEQGDSAMYLCASSLGSTYEQYFGPGTRLTVT.

The J gene is TRBJ2-7, the V gene TRBV15, with 7 bases lining up with TRBD2. CDR1 is LNHNV and CDR2 is YYDKDF in the germline V gene (reference sequence). J gave up 2 bases and V 1 base, and 8 bases lay outside the gene matches. The CDR3 is 16 residues long. CDR3 region: CATSRAGGSLTYEQYF. The CDR3 nucleotides read TGTGCCACCAGCAGAGCCGGGGGGAGTTTGACCTACGAGCAGTACTTC. The complete variable domain, with remaining parts taken from reference TRBV15 and TRBJ2-7, reads DAMVIQNPRYQVTQFGKPVTLSCSQTLNHNVMYWYQQKSSQAPKLLFHYYDKDFNNEADTPDNFQSRRPNTSFCFLDIRSPGLGDTAMYLCATSRAGGSLTYEQYFGPGTRLTVT.

The V call is TRBV27, the J call TRBJ2-7; 8 bases are a match to TRBD2. The germline gives CDR1 MNHEY, CDR2 SMNVEV (reference sequence). J gave up 2 bases and V 6 bases, and 3 bases lay outside the gene matches. The CDR3 spans 13 residues. CDR3 amino acids: CASRLAEAYEQYF. In DNA, the CDR3 is TGTGCCAGCAGACTAGCGGAGGCCTACGAGCAGTACTTC.

This clone was seen just once. The rearrangement joins TRBV5-4 to TRBJ2-7, with 8 bases identical to TRBD2. The J segment lost 1 base and the V segment lost 3 bases, leaving 9 bases of the junction unmatched. Germline V gene lookup returns CDR1 SGHNT and CDR2 YYREEE (reference sequence). The CDR3 runs 16 residues. This CDR3 reads CASSSGGGPLSYEQYF. CDR3 sequence (DNA): TGTGCCAGCAGCTCGGGGGGGGGCCCCCTATCCTACGAGCAGTACTTC.

In its sample, this clone was seen a few times. The gene calls are TRBV6-5 and TRBJ1-5; 7 nucleotides line up with TRBD1. The V gene end was trimmed by 6 bases and the J gene end by 3 bases; junction bases not matched to a gene: 5. Germline assignment: CDR1 MNHEY and CDR2 SVGAGI. CDR3 length equals 14 residues. CDR3 sequence reads: CASRPTGHNQPQHF. In nucleotides, the CDR3 is TGTGCCAGCAGACCGACAGGGCACAATCAGCCCCAGCATTTT.

On this clone itself: This sample includes further DNA sequences coding for the same CDR3. The CDR3 nucleotides are TGCGCCAGCAGCTCGGGCAGCACAGATACGCAGTATTTT. Translated: CASSSGSTDTQYF. This rearrangement joins TRBV5-1 to TRBJ2-3; D not certain. The CDR3 runs to 13 residues. Germline V gene lookup returns CDR1 SGHRS and CDR2 YFSETQ. Trimming shortened V by 3 bases and J by 0 bases, and 5 bases separated the two germline ends.